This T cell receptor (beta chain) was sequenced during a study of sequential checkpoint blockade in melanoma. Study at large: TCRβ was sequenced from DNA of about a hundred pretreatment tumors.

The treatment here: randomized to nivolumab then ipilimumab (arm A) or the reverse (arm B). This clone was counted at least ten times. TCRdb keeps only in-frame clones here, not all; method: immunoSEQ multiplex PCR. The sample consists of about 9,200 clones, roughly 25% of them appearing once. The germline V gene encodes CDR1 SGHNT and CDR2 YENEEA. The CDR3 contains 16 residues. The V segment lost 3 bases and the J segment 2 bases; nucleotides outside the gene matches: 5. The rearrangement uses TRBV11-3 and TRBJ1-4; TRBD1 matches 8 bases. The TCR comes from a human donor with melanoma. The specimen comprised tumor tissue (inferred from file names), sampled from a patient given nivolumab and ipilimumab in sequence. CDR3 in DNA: TGTGCCAGCAGCTTGGACAGGGTGCCTACTAATGAAAAACTGTTTTTT. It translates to CASSLDRVPTNEKLFF.